The count of the clone carrying this TCR beta chain is one. The table came from immunoSEQ multiplex PCR; TCRdb's copy has only in-frame clones and leaves some out. The sample holds some 79,000 clones, 90% to 95% seen once. The data derive from a study of technical replicates of blood from a few donors. The sample taken for sequencing was T cells isolated from PBMCs. This receptor was obtained from a human donor in good health.

CDR3 sequence: CASSFEGTNTEAFF. The CDR3, as DNA: TGTGCCAGCAGTTTTGAGGGCACGAACACTGAAGCTTTCTTT. V usage is TRBV28 and J usage is TRBJ1-1; no clear D gene. Trimming removed 3 bases at V and 1 base at J, with 9 bases between. Germline CDR1 is MDHEN and CDR2 is SYDVKM. The CDR3 consists of 14 residues.